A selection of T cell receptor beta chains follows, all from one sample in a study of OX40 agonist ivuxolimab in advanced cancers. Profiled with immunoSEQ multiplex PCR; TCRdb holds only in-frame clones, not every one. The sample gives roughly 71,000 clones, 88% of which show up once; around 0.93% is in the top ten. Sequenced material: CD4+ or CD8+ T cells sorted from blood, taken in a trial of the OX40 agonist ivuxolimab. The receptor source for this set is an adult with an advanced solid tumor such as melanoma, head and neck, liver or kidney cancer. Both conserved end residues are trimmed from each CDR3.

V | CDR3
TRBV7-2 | ASSSITGTLTQY
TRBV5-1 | ASSTQRGGSTDTQY
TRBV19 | ASSMGRPEAF
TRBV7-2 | ASSLAAAAVLTDTQY
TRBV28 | ASRPGTGSYEQY
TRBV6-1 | ASSILASYT
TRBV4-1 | ASSQSGQGAYEQY
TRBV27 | ATRRGYEQY
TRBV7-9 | ASSQGGIPSGHIQY
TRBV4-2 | ASSREAGPGELF
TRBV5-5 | ASSLLGTGQTGNTIY
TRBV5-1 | ASSLAGGGPGEQY
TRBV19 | ATSTEFNEKLF
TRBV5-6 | ASTRRGIGGYT
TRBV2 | ASSTGSSNEKLF
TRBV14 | ASKGNQPQH
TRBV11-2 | ASSLEGSEAF
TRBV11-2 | ASSLSDGAYEQY
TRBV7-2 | ASSLVEGNTIY
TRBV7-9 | AAGTGPYEQY
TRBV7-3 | ASSPKTSGGIVYNEQF
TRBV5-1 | ASSTDRGLDGYT
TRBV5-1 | ASSLGESLNVQF
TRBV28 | ASSRGGPSYNEQF
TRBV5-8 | ASSFRQGLDIQY
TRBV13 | ASSLVDEQF
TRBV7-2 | ASSLGVLIPTEAF